This record covers a single TCR beta chain. The sample belongs to a study of blood T cells in healthy people across ages. J lost 7 bases, V lost 7 bases, and 13 bases had no gene match. Germline CDR1 and CDR2: PRHDT and FYEKMQ (reference sequence). CDR3 length: 15 residues. The use of a sample-barcoded 5' primer and a J-beta primer mix characterized a second PCR of about 6 to 11 cycles. TCRdb re-called the 5' RACE reads through MiXCR, storing one row per CDR3 protein. Of about 1.4 million distinct CDR3 sequences in the sample, approximately 59% were seen once. This TCR was sampled from a young man in good health. The sequencing sample was made of blood. This chain joins TRBV13 and TRBJ2-4; 7 bases are shared with TRBD1. The CDR3 region is CASNSARDSWNIQYF. In DNA form, the CDR3 reads TGTGCCAGCAACTCCGCCCGGGACAGTTGGAACATTCAGTACTTC.